The 11 T cell receptor beta chains in this list originate from one sample, sequenced in a study of blood T cell repertoires in COVID-19. Some clones are missing from TCRdb's copy, which holds only in-frame ones; the method was immunoSEQ multiplex PCR. The repertoire holds approximately 210,000 clones, with under 90% as singletons. Material for sequencing was peripheral blood. The receptor source for this set is a woman over 75 with COVID-19, enrolled during active disease.

The sample holds one count of this clone. The J gene is TRBJ1-2, the V gene TRBV28; no clear D gene. Trimming removed 5 bases from V and 6 bases from J, with 16 bases in between. The CDR3 loop spans 14 amino acids. Looked up from germline, CDR1 is MDHEN and CDR2 is SYDVKM. CDR3 residues: CASSAPRRGHGYTF. The CDR3 DNA sequence: TGTGCCAGCAGTGCCCCTCGGAGAGGGCATGGCTACACCTTC.

This chain uses TRBV7-2 with TRBJ2-1, with 11 nucleotides matching TRBD2. This CDR3 has 15 residues. J was trimmed by 8 bases and V by 4 bases; bases with no gene match: 7. Looked up from germline, CDR1 is SGHTA and CDR2 is FQGNSA. CDR3 loop: CASSSVAGGFDEQFF. The DNA of the CDR3 is TGTGCCAGCAGCTCCGTAGCGGGAGGGTTTGATGAGCAGTTCTTC.

The chain recombines TRBV19 with TRBJ2-7; a possible D gene is TRBD2 (5 bases). The CDR3 is 12 amino acids. CDR1 is LNHDA, CDR2 SQIVND, per germline (reference sequence). V shed 6 bases and J shed 3 bases, with 9 bases lying between them. The CDR3 DNA reads TGTGCCAGTAGAGCCGAGGGCTACGAGCAGTACTTC. Its protein is CASRAEGYEQYF.

There are a few counts of this clone. The rearrangement uses TRBV2 and TRBJ1-1; D is unclear. Trimming shortened V by 7 bases and J by 1 base, and 10 bases separated the two germline ends. The CDR3 has 13 residues. The germline V gene has CDR1 SNHLY and CDR2 FYNNEI. The CDR3 DNA sequence: TGTGCCAGCACGCGGGAGAAGAACACTGAAGCTTTCTTT. It yields the protein CASTREKNTEAFF.

The rearrangement joins TRBV7-2 to TRBJ1-5; D ambiguous. The V end was cut by 3 bases, the J end by 7 bases, with 13 bases between. Germline assignment: CDR1 SGHTA and CDR2 FQGNSA. The CDR3 extends over 14 amino acids. The CDR3 region is CASSFHGVGQPQHF. Written as DNA, the CDR3 is TGTGCCAGCAGCTTCCACGGGGTTGGGCAGCCCCAGCATTTT.

In its sample, this clone was seen once. The V call is TRBV6-5, the J call TRBJ2-7; D is unresolved. V dropped 5 bases and J dropped 0 bases, with 5 bases sitting between them. The CDR3 is 12 residues long. CDR1 is MNHEY and CDR2 is SVGAGI in the germline V gene. The DNA for the CDR3 is TGTGCCAGCAGTCCCAGCTCCTACGAGCAGTACTTC. It yields the protein CASSPSSYEQYF.

The CDR3 loop is CASSASQGAGSPLHF. The CDR3 DNA sequence: TGTGCCAGCAGCGCCTCACAGGGAGCAGGTTCACCCCTCCACTTT. This chain links TRBV3-1 (or the pseudogene TRBV3-2) with TRBJ1-6, with D perhaps matching TRBD1 (6 bases). V was clipped by 5 bases and J by 9 bases, with 17 bases between them. The CDR3 runs to 15 residues. Germline lookup yields CDR1 LGHDT and CDR2 YNNKEL (reference sequence).

This rearrangement joins TRBV18 to TRBJ2-5; 10 bases align to TRBD1. The V gene end was trimmed by 2 bases and the J gene end by 4 bases; junction bases not matched to a gene: 1. The CDR3 runs to 14 residues. Germline CDR1 is KGHSH and CDR2 is LQKENI. This CDR3 reads CASSPDRGLETQYF. The CDR3 bases are TGTGCCAGCTCACCAGACAGGGGGCTAGAGACCCAGTACTTC.

This chain connects TRBV7-8 to TRBJ2-2; perhaps TRBD2 as D (7 bases). The CDR3 sequence is 16 residues long. In germline, CDR1 is SGHVS, CDR2 FQNEAQ. V lost 1 base, J lost 3 bases, and 12 bases lay in between. The DNA of the CDR3 is TGTGCCAGCAGCTTAGTACGGGGGGCAGACACCGGGGAGCTGTTTTTT. Its translation: CASSLVRGADTGELFF.

The chain carries TRBV6-2 or TRBV6-3 and TRBJ1-2; D not resolved. V lost 5 bases, J lost 10 bases, and 17 bases lay in between. This CDR3 has 13 amino acids. The germline CDR1 and CDR2 sequences are MNHEY and SVGEGT. CDR3 residues: CASSGGTGYDYTF. CDR3 nucleotide sequence: TGTGCCAGCAGTGGCGGAACGGGGTACGACTACACCTTC.

The chain joins TRBV5-4 to TRBJ2-1, with TRBD2 matching over 9 bases. The ends lost 3 bases at V and 6 bases at J; junction bases unmatched: 7. The CDR3 consists of 15 residues. CDR1 and CDR2 (germline): SGHNT, YYREEE (reference sequence). DNA of the CDR3: TGTGCCAGCAGCTCGGGAGGCGGGGGGGCCAATGAGCAGTTCTTC. Its translation: CASSSGGGGANEQFF.